These 13 T cell receptor beta chains share one sample of origin, sequenced in a study of T-cell reconstitution after alpha-beta-depleted transplantation in children. Unique molecular identifiers tagged the TCRbeta library. Via MiXCR, TCRdb re-called the PCR reads, giving one row per CDR3 protein. The data contain some 240,000 distinct CDR3 sequences, approximately 12% of them singletons. Specimen: PBMCs from the stem cell graft donor, collected from the stem cell graft. Receptors were obtained from a human donor who donated a stem cell graft to a child with acute lymphoblastic leukemia.

This clonotype showed up many times. The chain has TRBV20-1 and TRBJ2-7; no firm D call. This CDR3 region has 14 residues. Germline assignment: CDR1 DFQATT and CDR2 SNEGSKA (reference sequence). Trimming cost V 1 base and J 7 bases, with 17 bases left between them. Written as DNA, the CDR3 is TGCAGTGCTAGAGTCAACCCTCCTCCTGGAGAGCAGTACTTC. Amino acids: CSARVNPPPGEQYF.

This clonotype has ten or more counts. The J gene is TRBJ2-1, the V gene TRBV24-1, with D maybe TRBD1 (6 bases). The germline V and J ends were trimmed by 4 bases and 9 bases, with 18 bases remaining between them. The CDR3 totals 15 residues. Germline V gene lookup returns CDR1 KGHDR and CDR2 SFDVKD. CDR3 sequence: CATSEGASRAREQFF. CDR3 in DNA: TGTGCCACCAGTGAGGGGGCTTCGCGAGCGCGTGAGCAGTTCTTC.

This clonotype was detected ten times or more. The chain employs TRBV20-1 and TRBJ2-5, with TRBD2 identical over 9 bases. This CDR3 region has 16 residues. CDR1 DFQATT and CDR2 SNEGSKA come from the germline V gene (reference sequence). The V segment lost 3 bases and the J segment 9 bases; nucleotides outside the gene matches: 17. CDR3 coding DNA: TGCAGTGCTAGCAGGAACTGGCTAGCGGGGCGGTACCCCCAGTACTTC. It translates to CSASRNWLAGRYPQYF.

This sequence joins TRBV29-1 and TRBJ1-3; D is ambiguous. V was pared by 0 bases and J by 3 bases, with 18 bases between. CDR3 size: 17 residues. Germline V gene sequence: CDR1 SQVTM, CDR2 ANQGSEA. The CDR3 is CSVEDTNGRGVGNTIYF. The CDR3 DNA sequence: TGCAGCGTTGAAGATACCAATGGGCGTGGGGTTGGAAACACCATATATTTT.

This clonotype was found a few times. The rearrangement joins TRBV18 to TRBJ2-2; D unresolved. This CDR3 is 11 amino acids long. Germline CDR1 KGHSH, CDR2 LQKENI. V shed 7 bases and J shed 6 bases, with 6 bases lying between them. Here the CDR3 reads CASWVSGELFF. Here the CDR3 DNA reads TGTGCCAGCTGGGTGTCCGGGGAGCTGTTTTTT.

Many counts were recorded for this clonotype. The chain's CDR3 is CASSLAFDYEQYF. The CDR3 DNA sequence: TGTGCCAGCAGCCTAGCCTTCGACTACGAGCAGTACTTC. V and J are TRBV13 and TRBJ2-7, with a possible D match to TRBD2 (5 bases). CDR3 length: 13 residues. The germline CDR1 and CDR2 sequences are PRHDT and FYEKMQ (reference sequence). V lost 5 bases and J 3 bases, leaving 11 bases between the germline ends.

The chain links TRBV3-1 to TRBJ1-4; a possible D gene is TRBD1 (6 bases). This CDR3 is 18 amino acids long. Trimming took 4 bases from V and 2 from J, leaving 20 bases between them. Germline CDR1 LGHDT, CDR2 YNNKEL (reference sequence). The CDR3 sequence is CASSPRGARGRTNEKLFF. The CDR3 DNA reads as TGTGCCAGCAGCCCAAGAGGGGCGCGGGGGCGGACTAATGAAAAACTGTTTTTT.

This clonotype has at least ten counts. V and J are TRBV10-2 and TRBJ1-1; D unclear. This CDR3 comprises 15 residues. Germline CDR1 is WSHSY and CDR2 is SAAADI. Trimming left V 2 bases short and J 3 bases short, with 13 bases between. This CDR3 reads CASSERRERDTEAFF. In DNA form, the CDR3 reads TGCGCCAGCAGTGAGAGGAGGGAAAGGGACACTGAAGCTTTCTTT.

This clonotype showed up many times. This chain's CDR3 is CASSYSSAKETQYF. The CDR3 DNA reads as TGTGCCAGCAGTTACTCTAGTGCTAAAGAGACCCAGTACTTC. The chain joins TRBV6-5 to TRBJ2-5; no reliable D call. CDR1 and CDR2 (germline): MNHEY, SVGAGI. V was trimmed by 0 bases and J by 3 bases, leaving 8 bases between them. The CDR3 runs 14 residues.

This clonotype came up a few times. The gene calls are TRBV5-1 and TRBJ2-7, with 11 bases fitting TRBD2. The length of the CDR3 is 17 residues. The V and J ends lost 4 bases and 0 bases, in that order; junction bases with no gene match: 9. Germline CDR1 SGHRS, CDR2 YFSETQ. The CDR3 protein is CASSRGLAVHSSYEQYF. CDR3 DNA sequence: TGCGCCAGCAGCCGGGGACTAGCGGTACATAGCTCCTACGAGCAGTACTTC.

This clonotype was recorded many times. The chain has TRBV6-2 or TRBV6-3 and TRBJ1-5; 7 nucleotides align to TRBD1. The junction had 2 bases not matched to a gene; V was cut back by 4 bases and J by 2 bases. The CDR3 runs 14 residues. Germline V CDR1 and CDR2: MNHEY, SVGEGT. The CDR3 spells CASSSGQRNQPQHF. The CDR3 DNA follows: TGTGCCAGCAGTTCGGGACAGCGCAATCAGCCCCAGCATTTT.

This clonotype came up many times. The rearrangement uses TRBV5-1 and TRBJ2-6; D unresolved. Trimming removed 0 bases at V and 4 bases at J, with 8 bases between. Germline V gives CDR1 SGHRS, CDR2 YFSETQ. The CDR3 covers 15 residues. CDR3 coding DNA: TGCGCCAGCAGCTTGGCGGTGGGGGGGGCCAACGTCCTGACTTTC. Residues: CASSLAVGGANVLTF.

A few counts support this clonotype. V is TRBV18 and J is TRBJ1-5; D gene ambiguous. The CDR3 is 14 amino acids. Trimming shortened V by 2 bases and J by 1 base, and 6 bases separated the two germline ends. The germline V gene encodes CDR1 KGHSH and CDR2 LQKENI. The CDR3 protein is CASSPGWSNQPQHF. DNA of the CDR3: TGTGCCAGCTCACCAGGGTGGAGCAATCAGCCCCAGCATTTT.